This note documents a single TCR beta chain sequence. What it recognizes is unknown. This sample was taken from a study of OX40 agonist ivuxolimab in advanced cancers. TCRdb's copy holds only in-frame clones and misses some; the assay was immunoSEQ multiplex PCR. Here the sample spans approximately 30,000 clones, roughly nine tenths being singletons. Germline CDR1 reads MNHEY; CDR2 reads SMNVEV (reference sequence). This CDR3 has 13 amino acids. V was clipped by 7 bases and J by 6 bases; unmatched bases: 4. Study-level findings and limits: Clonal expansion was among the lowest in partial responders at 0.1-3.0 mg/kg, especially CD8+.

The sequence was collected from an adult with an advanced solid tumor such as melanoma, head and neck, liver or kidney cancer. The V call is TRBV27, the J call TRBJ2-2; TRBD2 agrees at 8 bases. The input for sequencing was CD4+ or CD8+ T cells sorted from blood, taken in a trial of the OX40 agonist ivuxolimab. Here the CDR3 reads CASNIGGAGELFF. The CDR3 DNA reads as TGTGCCAGCAACATCGGGGGGGCCGGGGAGCTGTTTTTT.